Sequencing of this TCR beta chain was carried out in a study of T cell responses to AZD1222 COVID-19 vaccine. This clone occurred a few times. The table came from immunoSEQ multiplex PCR; TCRdb's copy has only in-frame clones and leaves some out. Among over 70,000 clones listed, roughly nine tenths were seen once. Germline values: CDR1 MDHEN, CDR2 SYDVKM. The CDR3 has 13 amino acids. V lost 5 bases, J lost 6 bases, and 3 bases stayed unmatched. The source was peripheral blood, collected 28 days after the second AZD1222 dose. The V gene is TRBV28, the J gene TRBJ1-1; 10 bases agree with TRBD1. The sequence was obtained from an adult who received the AZD1222 COVID-19 vaccine. The CDR3 DNA reads as TGTGCCAGCAGTAGGGACAGGGGTTCTGAAGCTTTCTTT. This encodes CASSRDRGSEAFF.